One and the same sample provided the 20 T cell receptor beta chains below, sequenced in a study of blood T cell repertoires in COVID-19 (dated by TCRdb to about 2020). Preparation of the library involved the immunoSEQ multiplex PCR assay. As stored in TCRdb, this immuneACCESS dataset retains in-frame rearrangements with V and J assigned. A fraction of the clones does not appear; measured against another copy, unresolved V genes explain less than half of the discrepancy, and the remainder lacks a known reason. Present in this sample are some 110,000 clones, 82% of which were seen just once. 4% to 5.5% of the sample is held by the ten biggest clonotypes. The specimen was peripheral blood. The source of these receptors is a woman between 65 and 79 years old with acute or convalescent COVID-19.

CDR3 region: CASSVGTYLTDTQYF. CDR3 nucleotide sequence: TGTGCCAGCAGCGTAGGCACTTACCTCACAGATACGCAGTATTTT. The rearrangement links TRBV9 to TRBJ2-3; the D is unclear. The ends were cut back, 0 bases at V and 2 bases at J, with 10 bases in the middle. CDR1 is SGDLS and CDR2 is YYNGEE in the germline V gene. This CDR3 comprises 15 residues.

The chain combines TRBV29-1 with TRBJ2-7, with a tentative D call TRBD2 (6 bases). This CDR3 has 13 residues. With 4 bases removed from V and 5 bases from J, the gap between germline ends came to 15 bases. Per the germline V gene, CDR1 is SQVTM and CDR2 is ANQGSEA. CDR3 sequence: CSVGIEGGDEQYV. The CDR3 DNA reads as TGCAGCGTTGGAATTGAGGGAGGAGACGAGCAGTACGTC.

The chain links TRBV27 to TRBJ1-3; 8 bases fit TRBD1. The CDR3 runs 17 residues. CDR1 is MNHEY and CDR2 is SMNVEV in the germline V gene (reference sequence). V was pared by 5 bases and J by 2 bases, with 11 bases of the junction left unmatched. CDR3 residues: CASSPNQGARTGNTIYF. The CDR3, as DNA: TGTGCCAGCAGTCCAAACCAGGGGGCGCGAACTGGAAACACCATATATTTT.

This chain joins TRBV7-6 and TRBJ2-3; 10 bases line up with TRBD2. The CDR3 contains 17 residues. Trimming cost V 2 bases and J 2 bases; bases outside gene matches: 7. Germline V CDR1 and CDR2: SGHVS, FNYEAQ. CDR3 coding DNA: TGTGCCAGCAGCTTATTCCCTAGCGGGGGTAACACAGATACGCAGTATTTT. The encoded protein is CASSLFPSGGNTDTQYF.

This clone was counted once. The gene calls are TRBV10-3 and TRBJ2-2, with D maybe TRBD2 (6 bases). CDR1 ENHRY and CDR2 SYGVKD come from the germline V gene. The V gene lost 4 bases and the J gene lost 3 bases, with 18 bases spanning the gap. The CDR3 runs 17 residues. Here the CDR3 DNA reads TGTGCCATCAGTGGTCCCACAAGGGAGGCAGACACCGGGGAGCTGTTTTTT. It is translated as CAISGPTREADTGELFF.

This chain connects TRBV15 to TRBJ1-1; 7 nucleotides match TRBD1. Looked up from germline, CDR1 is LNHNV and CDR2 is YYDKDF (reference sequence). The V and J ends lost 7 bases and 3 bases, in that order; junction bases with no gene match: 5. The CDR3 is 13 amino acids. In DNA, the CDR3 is TGTGCCACCACCACAGGGGCGTACACTGAAGCTTTCTTT. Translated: CATTTGAYTEAFF. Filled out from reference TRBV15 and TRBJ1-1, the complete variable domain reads DAMVIQNPRYQVTQFGKPVTLSCSQTLNHNVMYWYQQKSSQAPKLLFHYYDKDFNNEADTPDNFQSRRPNTSFCFLDIRSPGLGDTAMYLCATTTGAYTEAFFGQGTRLTVV.

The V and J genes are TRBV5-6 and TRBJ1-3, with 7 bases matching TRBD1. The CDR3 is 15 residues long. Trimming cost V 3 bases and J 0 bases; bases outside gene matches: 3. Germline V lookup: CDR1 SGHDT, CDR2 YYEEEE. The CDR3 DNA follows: TGTGCCAGCAGCTCGACAGGGAACTCTGGAAACACCATATATTTT. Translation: CASSSTGNSGNTIYF.

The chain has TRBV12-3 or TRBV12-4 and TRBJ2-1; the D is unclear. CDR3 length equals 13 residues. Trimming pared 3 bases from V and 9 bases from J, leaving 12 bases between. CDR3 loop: CASSFSSVFEQFF. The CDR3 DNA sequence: TGTGCCAGCAGTTTTTCTTCGGTCTTTGAGCAGTTCTTC.

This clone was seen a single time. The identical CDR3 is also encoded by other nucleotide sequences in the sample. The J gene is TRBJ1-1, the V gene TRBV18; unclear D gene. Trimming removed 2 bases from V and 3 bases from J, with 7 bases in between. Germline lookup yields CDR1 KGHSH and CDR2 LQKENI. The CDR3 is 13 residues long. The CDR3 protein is CASSPGQDTEAFF. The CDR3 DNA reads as TGTGCCAGCTCACCAGGTCAGGACACTGAAGCTTTCTTT.

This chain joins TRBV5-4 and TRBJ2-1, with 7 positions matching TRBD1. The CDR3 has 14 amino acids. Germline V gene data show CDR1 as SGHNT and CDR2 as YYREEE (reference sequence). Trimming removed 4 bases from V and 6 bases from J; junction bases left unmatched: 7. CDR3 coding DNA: TGTGCCAGCAGCGGGGGACAGCGAGCCAATGAGCAGTTCTTC. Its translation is CASSGGQRANEQFF.

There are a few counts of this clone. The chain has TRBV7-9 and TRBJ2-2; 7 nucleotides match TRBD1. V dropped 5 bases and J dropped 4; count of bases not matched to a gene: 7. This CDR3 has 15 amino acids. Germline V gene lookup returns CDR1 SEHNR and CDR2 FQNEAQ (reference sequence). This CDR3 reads CASSRRQGPTGELFF. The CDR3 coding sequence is TGTGCCAGCAGCCGAAGACAGGGCCCCACCGGGGAGCTGTTTTTT.

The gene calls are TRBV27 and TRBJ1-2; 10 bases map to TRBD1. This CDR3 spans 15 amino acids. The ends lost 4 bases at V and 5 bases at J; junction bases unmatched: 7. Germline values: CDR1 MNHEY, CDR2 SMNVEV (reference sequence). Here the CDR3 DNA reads TGTGCCAGCAGTTCAGGGACAGGGGTAATATATGGCTACACCTTC. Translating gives CASSSGTGVIYGYTF.

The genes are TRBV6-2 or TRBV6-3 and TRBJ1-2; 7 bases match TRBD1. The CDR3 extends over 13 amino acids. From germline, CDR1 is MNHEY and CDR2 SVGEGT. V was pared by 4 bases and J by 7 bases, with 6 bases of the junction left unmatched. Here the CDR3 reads CASSLQGQRGYTF. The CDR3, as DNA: TGTGCCAGCAGTTTACAGGGGCAGCGTGGCTACACCTTC.

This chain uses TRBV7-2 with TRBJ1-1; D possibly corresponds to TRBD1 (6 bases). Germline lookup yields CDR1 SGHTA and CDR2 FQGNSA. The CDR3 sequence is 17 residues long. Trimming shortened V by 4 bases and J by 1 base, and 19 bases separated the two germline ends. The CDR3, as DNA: TGTGCCAGCAGCTACTTCGGGACAAGGGGATGGAACACTGAAGCTTTCTTT. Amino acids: CASSYFGTRGWNTEAFF.

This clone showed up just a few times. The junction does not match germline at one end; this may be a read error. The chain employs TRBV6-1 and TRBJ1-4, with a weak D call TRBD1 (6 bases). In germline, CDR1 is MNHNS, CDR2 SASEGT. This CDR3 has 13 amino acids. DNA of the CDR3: TGTGCCAGCAGTGAAAGAGAAGAAAGGGACACCAGCTTT. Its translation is CASSEREERDTSF.

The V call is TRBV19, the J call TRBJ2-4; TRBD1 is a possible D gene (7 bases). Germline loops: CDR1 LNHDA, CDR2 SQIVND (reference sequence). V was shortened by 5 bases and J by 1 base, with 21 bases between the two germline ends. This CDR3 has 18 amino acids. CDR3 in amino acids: CASSPVGRAGGAKNIQYF. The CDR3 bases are TGTGCCAGTAGTCCAGTAGGAAGGGCAGGGGGGGCCAAAAACATTCAGTACTTC.

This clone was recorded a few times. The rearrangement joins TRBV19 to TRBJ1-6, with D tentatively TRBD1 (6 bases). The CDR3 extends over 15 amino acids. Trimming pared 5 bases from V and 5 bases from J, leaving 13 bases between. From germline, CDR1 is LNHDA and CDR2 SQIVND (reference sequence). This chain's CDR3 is CASSLTGLHNSPLHF. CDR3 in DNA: TGTGCCAGTAGTTTAACAGGGCTTCATAATTCACCCCTCCACTTT.

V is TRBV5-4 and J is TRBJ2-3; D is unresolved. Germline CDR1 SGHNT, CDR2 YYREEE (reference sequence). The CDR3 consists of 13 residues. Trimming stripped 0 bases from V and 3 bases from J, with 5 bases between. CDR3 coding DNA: TGTGCCAGCAGCTTGGTTGTAACAGATACGCAGTATTTT. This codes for CASSLVVTDTQYF. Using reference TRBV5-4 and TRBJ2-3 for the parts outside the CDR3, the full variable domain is ETGVTQSPTHLIKTRGQQVTLRCSSQSGHNTVSWYQQALGQGPQFIFQYYREEENGRGNFPPRFSGLQFPNYSSELNVNALELDDSALYLCASSLVVTDTQYFGPGTRLTVL.

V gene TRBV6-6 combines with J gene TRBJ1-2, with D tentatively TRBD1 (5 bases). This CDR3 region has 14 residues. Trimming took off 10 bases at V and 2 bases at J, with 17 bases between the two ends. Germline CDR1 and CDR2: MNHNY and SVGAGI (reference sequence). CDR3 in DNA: TGTGCCACCCAAGCGGGGGGTCTCAACTATGGCTACACCTTC. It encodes CATQAGGLNYGYTF.

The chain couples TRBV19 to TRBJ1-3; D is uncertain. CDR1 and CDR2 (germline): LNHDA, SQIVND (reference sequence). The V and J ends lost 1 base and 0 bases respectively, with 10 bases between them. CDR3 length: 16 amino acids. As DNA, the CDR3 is TGTGCCAGTAGTATAGTTTTGGAGAGCTCTGGAAACACCATATATTTT. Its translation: CASSIVLESSGNTIYF.